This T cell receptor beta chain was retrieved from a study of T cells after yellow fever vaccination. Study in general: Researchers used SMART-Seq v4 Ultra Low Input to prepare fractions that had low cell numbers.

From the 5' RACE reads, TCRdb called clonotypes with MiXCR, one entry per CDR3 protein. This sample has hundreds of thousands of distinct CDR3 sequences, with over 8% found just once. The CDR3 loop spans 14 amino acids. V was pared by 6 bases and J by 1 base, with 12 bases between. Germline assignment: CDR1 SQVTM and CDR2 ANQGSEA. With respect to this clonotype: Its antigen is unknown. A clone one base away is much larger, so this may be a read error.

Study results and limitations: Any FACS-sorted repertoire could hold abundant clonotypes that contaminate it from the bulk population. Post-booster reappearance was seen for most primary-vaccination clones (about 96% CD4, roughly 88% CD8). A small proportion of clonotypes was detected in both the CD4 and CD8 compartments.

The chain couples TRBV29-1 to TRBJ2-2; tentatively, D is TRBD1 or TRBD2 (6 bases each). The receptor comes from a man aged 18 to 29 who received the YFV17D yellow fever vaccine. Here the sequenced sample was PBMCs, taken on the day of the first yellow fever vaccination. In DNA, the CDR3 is TGCAGCGTGGGCGGGACATTGAACACCGGGGAGCTGTTTTTT. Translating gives CSVGGTLNTGELFF.